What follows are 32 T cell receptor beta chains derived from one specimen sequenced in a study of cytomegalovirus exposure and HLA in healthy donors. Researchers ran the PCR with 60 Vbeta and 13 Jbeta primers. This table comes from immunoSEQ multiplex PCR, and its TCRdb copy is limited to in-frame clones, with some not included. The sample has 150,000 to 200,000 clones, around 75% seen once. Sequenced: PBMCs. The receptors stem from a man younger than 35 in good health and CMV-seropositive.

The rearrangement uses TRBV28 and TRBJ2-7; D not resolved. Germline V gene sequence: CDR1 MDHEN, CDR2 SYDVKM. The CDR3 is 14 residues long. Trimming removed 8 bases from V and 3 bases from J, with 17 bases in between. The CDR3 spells CASSPGLIRYEQYV. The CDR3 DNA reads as TGTGCCAGCTCCCCTGGGCTAATACGCTACGAGCAGTACGTC.

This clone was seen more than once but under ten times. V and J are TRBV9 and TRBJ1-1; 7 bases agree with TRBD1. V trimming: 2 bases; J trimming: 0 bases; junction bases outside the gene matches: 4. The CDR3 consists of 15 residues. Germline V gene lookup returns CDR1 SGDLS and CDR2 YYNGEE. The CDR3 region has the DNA TGTGCCAGCAGCGTGGGGCAGGGGGTGAACACTGAAGCTTTCTTT. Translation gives CASSVGQGVNTEAFF.

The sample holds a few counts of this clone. CDR3 sequence: CAISSGGTGSPLHF. The CDR3 coding sequence is TGTGCCATTTCCTCGGGGGGGACGGGATCACCCCTCCACTTT. This chain joins TRBV10-3 and TRBJ1-6, with D tentatively TRBD1 (5 bases). Germline lookup yields CDR1 ENHRY and CDR2 SYGVKD. V was shortened by 9 bases and J by 10 bases, with 19 bases between the two germline ends. The CDR3 contains 14 residues.

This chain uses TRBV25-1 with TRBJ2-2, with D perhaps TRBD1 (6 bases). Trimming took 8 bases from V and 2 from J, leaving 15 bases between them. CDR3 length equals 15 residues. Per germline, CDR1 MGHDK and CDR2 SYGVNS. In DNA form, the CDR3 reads TGTGCCAGCCGCCCCGGGACAACTAACACCGGGGAGCTGTTTTTT. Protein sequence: CASRPGTTNTGELFF.

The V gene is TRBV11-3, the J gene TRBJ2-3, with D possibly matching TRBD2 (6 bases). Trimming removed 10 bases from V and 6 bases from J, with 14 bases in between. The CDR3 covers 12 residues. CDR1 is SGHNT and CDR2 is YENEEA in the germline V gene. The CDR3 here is CATKRGSDTQYF. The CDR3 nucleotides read TGTGCCACCAAACGGGGGAGTGATACGCAGTATTTT.

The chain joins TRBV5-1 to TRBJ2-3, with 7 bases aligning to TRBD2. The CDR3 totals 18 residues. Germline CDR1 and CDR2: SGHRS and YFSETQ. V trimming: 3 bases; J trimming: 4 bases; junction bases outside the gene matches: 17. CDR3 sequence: CASSSPFPRAGVADTQYF. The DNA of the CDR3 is TGCGCCAGCAGCTCCCCGTTTCCCCGTGCGGGAGTGGCAGATACGCAGTATTTT.

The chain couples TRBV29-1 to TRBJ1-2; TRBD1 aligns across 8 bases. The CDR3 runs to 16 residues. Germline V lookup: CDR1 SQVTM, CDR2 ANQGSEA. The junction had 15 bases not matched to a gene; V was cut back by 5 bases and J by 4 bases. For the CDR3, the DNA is TGCAGCGTTCTACATGAGACAGGGGCCCGTTTCTATGGCTACACCTTC. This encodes CSVLHETGARFYGYTF.

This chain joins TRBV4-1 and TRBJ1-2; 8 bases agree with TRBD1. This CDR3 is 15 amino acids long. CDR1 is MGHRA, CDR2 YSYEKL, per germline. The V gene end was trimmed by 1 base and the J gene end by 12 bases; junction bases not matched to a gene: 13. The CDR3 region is CASSQVGGQDKGDTF. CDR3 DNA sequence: TGCGCCAGCAGCCAAGTGGGGGGACAGGATAAGGGGGACACCTTC.

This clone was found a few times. CDR3 loop: CASSTTGAGEKLFF. Written as DNA, the CDR3 is TGTGCCAGCAGCACGACAGGGGCAGGGGAAAAACTGTTTTTT. This chain connects TRBV7-9 to TRBJ1-4; TRBD1 aligns across 8 bases. The germline V gene encodes CDR1 SEHNR and CDR2 FQNEAQ (reference sequence). This CDR3 has 14 amino acids. Trimming cost V 5 bases and J 8 bases; bases outside gene matches: 7. Filled out from reference TRBV7-9 and TRBJ1-4, the complete variable domain reads DTGVSQNPRHKITKRGQNVTFRCDPISEHNRLYWYRQTLGQGPEFLTYFQNEAQLEKSRLLSDRFSAERPKGSFSTLEIQRTEQGDSAMYLCASSTTGAGEKLFFGSGTQLSVL.

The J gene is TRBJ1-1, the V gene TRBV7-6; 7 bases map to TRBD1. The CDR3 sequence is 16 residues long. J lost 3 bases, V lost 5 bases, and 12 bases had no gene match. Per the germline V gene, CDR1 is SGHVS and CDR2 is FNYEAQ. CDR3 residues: CASSLGPGQLYTEAFF. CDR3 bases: TGTGCCAGCAGCCTGGGGCCGGGACAGCTCTACACTGAAGCTTTCTTT. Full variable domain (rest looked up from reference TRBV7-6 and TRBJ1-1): GAGVSQSPRYKVTKRGQDVALRCDPISGHVSLYWYRQALGQGPEFLTYFNYEAQQDKSGLPNDRFSAERPEGSISTLTIQRTEQRDSAMYRCASSLGPGQLYTEAFFGQGTRLTVV.

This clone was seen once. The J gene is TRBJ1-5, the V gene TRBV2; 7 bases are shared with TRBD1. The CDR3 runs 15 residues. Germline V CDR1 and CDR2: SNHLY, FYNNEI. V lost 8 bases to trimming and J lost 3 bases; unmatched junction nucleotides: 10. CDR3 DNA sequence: TGTGCCAGCGGAACAGGGGAGAGTCACAATCAGCCCCAGCATTTT. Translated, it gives CASGTGESHNQPQHF.

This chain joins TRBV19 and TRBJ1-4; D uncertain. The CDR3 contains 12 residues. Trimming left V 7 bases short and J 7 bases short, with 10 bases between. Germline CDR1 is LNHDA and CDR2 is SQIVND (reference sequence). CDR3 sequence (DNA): TGTGCCAGTACCCCCAGAGGTGAAAAACTGTTTTTT. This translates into CASTPRGEKLFF.

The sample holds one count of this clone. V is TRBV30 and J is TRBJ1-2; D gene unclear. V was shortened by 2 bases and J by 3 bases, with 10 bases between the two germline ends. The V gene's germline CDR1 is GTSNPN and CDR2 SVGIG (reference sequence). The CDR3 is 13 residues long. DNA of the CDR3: TGTGCCTGGAGTTCGGGGTCCGACTATGGCTACACCTTC. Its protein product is CAWSSGSDYGYTF. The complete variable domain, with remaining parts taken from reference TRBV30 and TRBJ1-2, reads SQTIHQWPATLVQPVGSPLSLECTVEGTSNPNLYWYRQAAGRGLQLLFYSVGIGQISSEVPQNLSASRPQDRQFILSSKKLLLSDSGFYLCAWSSGSDYGYTFGSGTRLTVV.

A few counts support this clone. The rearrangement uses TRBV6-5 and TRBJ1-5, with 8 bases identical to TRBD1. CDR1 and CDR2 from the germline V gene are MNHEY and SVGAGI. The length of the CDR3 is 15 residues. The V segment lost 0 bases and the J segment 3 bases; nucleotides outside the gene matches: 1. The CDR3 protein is CASSYSGQVNQPQHF. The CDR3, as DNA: TGTGCCAGCAGTTACTCGGGACAGGTCAATCAGCCCCAGCATTTT.

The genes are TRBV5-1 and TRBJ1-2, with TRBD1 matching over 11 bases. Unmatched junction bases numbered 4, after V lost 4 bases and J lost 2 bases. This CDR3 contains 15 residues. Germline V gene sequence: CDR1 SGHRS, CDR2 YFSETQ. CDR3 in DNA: TGCGCCAGCAGCCCGGGGACAGGGGGGAACTATGGCTACACCTTC. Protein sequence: CASSPGTGGNYGYTF.

The CDR3 region is CASSEFWGLNTDTQYF. The CDR3 DNA follows: TGTGCCAGCAGTGAATTTTGGGGACTTAACACAGATACGCAGTATTTT. The V call is TRBV6-1, the J call TRBJ2-3; TRBD2 is a possible D gene (6 bases). The V gene's germline CDR1 is MNHNS and CDR2 SASEGT. This CDR3 region has 16 residues. Trimming cost V 2 bases and J 2 bases, with 14 bases left between them.

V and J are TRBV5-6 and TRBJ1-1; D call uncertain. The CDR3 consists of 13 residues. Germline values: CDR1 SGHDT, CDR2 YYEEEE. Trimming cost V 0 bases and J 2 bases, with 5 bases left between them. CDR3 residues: CASSLAVNTEAFF. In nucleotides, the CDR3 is TGTGCCAGCAGCTTGGCGGTAAACACTGAAGCTTTCTTT. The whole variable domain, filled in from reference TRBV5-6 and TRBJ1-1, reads DAGVTQSPTHLIKTRGQQVTLRCSPKSGHDTVSWYQQALGQGPQFIFQYYEEEERQRGNFPDRFSGHQFPNYSSELNVNALLLGDSALYLCASSLAVNTEAFFGQGTRLTVV.

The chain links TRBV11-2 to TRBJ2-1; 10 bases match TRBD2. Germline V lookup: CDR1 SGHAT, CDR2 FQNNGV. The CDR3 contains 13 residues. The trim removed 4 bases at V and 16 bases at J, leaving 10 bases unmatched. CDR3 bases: TGTGCCAGCAGCTATGTGAGCGGGAGGGCCGGTTTCTTC. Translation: CASSYVSGRAGFF. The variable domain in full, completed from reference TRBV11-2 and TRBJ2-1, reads EAGVAQSPRYKIIEKRQSVAFWCNPISGHATLYWYQQILGQGPKLLIQFQNNGVVDDSQLPKDRFSAERLKGVDSTLKIQPAKLEDSAVYLCASSYVSGRAGFFGPGTRLTVL.

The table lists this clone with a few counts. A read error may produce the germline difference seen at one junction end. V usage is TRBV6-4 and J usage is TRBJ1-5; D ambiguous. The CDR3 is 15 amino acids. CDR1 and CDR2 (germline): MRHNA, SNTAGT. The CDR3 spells CARSDPTSVVRPQHF. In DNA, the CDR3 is TGTGCCCGCAGTGACCCCACGTCGGTCGTGCGGCCCCAGCATTTT.

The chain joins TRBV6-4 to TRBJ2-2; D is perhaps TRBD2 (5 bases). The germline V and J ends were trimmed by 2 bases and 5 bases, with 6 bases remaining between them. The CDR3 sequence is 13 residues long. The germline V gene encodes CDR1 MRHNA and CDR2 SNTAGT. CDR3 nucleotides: TGTGCCAGCAGTGACCCGGGGACCGGGGAGCTGTTTTTT. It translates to CASSDPGTGELFF.

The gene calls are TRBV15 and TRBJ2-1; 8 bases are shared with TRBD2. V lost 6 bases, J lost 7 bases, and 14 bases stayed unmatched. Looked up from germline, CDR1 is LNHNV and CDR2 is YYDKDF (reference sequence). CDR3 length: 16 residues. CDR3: CATRGTGGPGLNEQFF. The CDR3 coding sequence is TGTGCCACCAGGGGAACGGGGGGGCCGGGACTGAATGAGCAGTTCTTC.

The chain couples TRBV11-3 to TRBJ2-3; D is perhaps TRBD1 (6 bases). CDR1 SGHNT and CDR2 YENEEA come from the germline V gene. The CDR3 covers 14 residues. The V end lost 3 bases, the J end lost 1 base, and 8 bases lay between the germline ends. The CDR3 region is CASSFEGGTDTQYF. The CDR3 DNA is TGTGCCAGCAGCTTTGAGGGGGGCACAGATACGCAGTATTTT.

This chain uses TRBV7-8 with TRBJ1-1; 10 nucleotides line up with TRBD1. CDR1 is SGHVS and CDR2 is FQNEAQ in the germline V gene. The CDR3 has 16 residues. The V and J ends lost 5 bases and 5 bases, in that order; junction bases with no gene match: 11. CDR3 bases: TGTGCCAGCAGCCGTTCCGGGACAGGGGTGTATACTGAAGCTTTCTTT. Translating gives CASSRSGTGVYTEAFF.

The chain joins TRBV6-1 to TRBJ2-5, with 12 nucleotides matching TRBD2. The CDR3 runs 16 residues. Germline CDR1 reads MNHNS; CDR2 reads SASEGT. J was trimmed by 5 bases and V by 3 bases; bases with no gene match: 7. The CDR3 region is CASSEELAGGWETQYF. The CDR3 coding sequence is TGTGCCAGCAGTGAGGAGCTAGCGGGAGGGTGGGAGACCCAGTACTTC.

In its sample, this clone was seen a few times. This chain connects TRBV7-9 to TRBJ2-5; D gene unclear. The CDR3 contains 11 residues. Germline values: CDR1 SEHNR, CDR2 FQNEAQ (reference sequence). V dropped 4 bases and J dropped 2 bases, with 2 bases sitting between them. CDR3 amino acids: CASSSQETQYF. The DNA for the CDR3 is TGTGCCAGCAGCTCACAAGAGACCCAGTACTTC.

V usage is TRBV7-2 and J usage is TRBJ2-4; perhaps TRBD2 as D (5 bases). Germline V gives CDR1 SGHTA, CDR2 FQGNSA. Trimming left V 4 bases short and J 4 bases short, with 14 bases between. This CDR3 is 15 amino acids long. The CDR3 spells CASSSGGLGKNIQYF. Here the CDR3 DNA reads TGTGCCAGCAGCTCCGGAGGATTAGGGAAAAACATTCAGTACTTC.

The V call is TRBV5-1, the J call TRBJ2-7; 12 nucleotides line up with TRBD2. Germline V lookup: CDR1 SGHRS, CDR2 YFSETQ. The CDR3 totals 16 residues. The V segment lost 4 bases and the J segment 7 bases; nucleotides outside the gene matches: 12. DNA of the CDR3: TGCGCCAGCAGCCCGGGACTAGCGGGTGGCCCTTTAGAGCAGTACGTC. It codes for CASSPGLAGGPLEQYV.

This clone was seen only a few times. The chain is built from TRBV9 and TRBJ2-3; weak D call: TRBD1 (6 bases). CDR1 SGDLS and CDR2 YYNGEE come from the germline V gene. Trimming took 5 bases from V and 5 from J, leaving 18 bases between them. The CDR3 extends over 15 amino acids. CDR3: CASSATALQGDTQYF. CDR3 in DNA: TGTGCCAGCAGTGCTACAGCTTTACAGGGAGATACGCAGTATTTT.

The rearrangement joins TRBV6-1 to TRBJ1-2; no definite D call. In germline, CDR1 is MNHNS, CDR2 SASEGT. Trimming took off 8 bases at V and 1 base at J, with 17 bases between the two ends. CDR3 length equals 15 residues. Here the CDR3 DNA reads TGTGCCAGCGCTACCGGCCAGGCGAATAACTATGGCTACACCTTC. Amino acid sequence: CASATGQANNYGYTF.

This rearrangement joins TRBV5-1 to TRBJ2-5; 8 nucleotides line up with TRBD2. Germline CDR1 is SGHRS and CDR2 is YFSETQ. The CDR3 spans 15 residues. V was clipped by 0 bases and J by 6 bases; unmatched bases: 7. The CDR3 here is CASSLEAGVRKTQYF. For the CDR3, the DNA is TGCGCCAGCAGCTTGGAAGCGGGAGTCAGGAAGACCCAGTACTTC. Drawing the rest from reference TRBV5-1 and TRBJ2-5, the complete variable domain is KAGVTQTPRYLIKTRGQQVTLSCSPISGHRSVSWYQQTPGQGLQFLFEYFSETQRNKGNFPGRFSGRQFSNSRSEMNVSTLELGDSALYLCASSLEAGVRKTQYFGPGTRLLVL.

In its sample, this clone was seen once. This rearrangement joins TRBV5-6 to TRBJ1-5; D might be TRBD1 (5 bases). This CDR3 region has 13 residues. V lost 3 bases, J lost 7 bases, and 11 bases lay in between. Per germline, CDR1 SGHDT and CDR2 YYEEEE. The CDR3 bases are TGTGCCAGCAGCTGGGGCCCGAACCAGCCCCAGCATTTT. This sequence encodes CASSWGPNQPQHF.

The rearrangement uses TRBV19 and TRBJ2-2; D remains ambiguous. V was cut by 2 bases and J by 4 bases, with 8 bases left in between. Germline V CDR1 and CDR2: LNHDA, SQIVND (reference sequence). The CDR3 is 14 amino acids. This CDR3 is CASSITGPTGELFF. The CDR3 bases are TGTGCCAGTAGTATAACTGGGCCCACCGGGGAGCTGTTTTTT.